Listed here is a single T cell receptor beta chain. Its specificity is not known. TCRdb reanalysed the reads using MiXCR and keeps one entry per CDR3 protein. The table has some 180,000 distinct CDR3 sequences, about 18% seen once. The record originates from a study of T cell repertoires in cytomegalovirus infection. Study information: Both a matching HLA type and CMV infection were indicated by public TCR beta signatures.

Whole-study findings and limits: Summed public TCR beta family frequency identified CMV carriers bearing the relevant HLA. HLA-C-restricted CMV-specific TCR beta clonotypes were dominant in the ex vivo response.

V shed 0 bases and J shed 2 bases, with 14 bases lying between them. The CDR3 is 16 residues long. Germline V gene data show CDR1 as MNHEY and CDR2 as SMNVEV (reference sequence). The sample was CD8+ T cells from PBMCs. V gene TRBV27 combines with J gene TRBJ2-7; D is ambiguous. This TCR was recovered from a human donor in good health (CMV status not recorded). Some clones in this sample may be carry-over from other donors' samples. The CDR3 region is CASSLSRDGMTYEQYF. The CDR3 DNA reads TGTGCCAGCAGTTTATCGAGAGATGGGATGACCTACGAGCAGTACTTC.